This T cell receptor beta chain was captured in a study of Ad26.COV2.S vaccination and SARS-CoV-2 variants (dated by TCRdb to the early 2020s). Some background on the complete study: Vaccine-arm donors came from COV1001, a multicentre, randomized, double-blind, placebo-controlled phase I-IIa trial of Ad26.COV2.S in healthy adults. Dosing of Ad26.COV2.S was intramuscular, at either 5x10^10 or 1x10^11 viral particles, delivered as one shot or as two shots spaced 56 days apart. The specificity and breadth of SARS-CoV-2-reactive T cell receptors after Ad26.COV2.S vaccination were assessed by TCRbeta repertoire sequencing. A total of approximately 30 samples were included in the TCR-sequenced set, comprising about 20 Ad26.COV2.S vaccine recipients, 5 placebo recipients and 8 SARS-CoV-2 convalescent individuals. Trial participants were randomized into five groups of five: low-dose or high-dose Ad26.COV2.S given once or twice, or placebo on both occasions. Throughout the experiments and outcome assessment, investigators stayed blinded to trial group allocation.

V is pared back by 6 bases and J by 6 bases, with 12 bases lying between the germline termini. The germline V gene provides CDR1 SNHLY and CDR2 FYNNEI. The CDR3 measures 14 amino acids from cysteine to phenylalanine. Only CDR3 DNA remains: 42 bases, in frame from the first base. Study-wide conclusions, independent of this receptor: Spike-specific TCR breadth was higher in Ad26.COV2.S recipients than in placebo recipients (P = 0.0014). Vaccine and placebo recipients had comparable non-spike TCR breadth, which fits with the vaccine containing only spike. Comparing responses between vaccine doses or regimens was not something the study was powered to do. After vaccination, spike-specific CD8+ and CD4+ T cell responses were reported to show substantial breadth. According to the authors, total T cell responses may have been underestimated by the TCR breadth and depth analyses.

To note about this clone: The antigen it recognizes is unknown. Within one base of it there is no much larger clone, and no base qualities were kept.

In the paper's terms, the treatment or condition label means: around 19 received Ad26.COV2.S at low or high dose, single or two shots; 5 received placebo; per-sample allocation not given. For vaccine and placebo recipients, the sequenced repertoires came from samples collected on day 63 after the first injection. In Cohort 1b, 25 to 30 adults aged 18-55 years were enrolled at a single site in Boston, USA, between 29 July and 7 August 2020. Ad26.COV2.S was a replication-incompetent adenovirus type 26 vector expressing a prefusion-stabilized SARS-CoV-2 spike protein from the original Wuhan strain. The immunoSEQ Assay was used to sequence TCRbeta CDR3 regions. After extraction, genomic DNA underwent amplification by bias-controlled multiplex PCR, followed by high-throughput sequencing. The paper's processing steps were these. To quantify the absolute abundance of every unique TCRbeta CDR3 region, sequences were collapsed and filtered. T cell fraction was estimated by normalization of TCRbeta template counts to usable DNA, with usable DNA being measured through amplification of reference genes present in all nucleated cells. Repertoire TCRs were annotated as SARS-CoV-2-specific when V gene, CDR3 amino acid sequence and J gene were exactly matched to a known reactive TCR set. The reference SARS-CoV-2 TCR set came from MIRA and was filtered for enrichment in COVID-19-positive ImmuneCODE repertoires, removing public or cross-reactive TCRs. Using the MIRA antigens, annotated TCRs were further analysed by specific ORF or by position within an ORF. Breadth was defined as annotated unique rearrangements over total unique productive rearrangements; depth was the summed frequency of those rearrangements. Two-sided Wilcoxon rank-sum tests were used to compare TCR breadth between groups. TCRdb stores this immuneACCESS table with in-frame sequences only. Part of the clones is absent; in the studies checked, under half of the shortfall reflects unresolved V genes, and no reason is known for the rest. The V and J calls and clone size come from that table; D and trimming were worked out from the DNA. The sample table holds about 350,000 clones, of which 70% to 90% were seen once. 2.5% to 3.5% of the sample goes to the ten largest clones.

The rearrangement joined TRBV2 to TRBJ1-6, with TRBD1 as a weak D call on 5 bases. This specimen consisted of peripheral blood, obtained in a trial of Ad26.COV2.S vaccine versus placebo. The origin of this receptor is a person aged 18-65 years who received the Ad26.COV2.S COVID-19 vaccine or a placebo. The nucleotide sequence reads TGTGCCAGCAGATTCGACAGCATTAATTCACCCCTCCACTTT. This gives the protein CASRFDSINSPLHF.